The rows below give T cell receptor beta chains drawn from one sample of a study of blood T cell repertoires in COVID-19. The data were produced by immunoSEQ multiplex PCR, yet TCRdb's version contains in-frame clones alone and is incomplete. The data show hundreds of thousands of clones, with 89% seen just once and approximately 3% held by the top ten. Sequencing used peripheral blood. These receptors all stem from a woman in her thirties with COVID-19, enrolled during active disease. Each CDR3 is given without its conserved first and last residue. D genes are given only for firm matches. Clone size, where shown, is once, few, many, or a class for clones that have expanded.

v_gene,d_gene,j_gene,abundance,CDR3aa
TRBV10-3,TRBD2,TRBJ2-3,-,AIGLRGGSTDTQY
TRBV5-1,TRBD2,TRBJ2-1,-,ASSSGLAGGGAYNEQF
TRBV2,TRBD2,TRBJ2-2,-,ASSDPSGGPTGELF
TRBV10-3,TRBD2,TRBJ2-1,-,AISEFASGRVLDNEQF
TRBV14,TRBD1,TRBJ1-3,few,ASSQLQGAAGNTIY
TRBV29-1,TRBD2,TRBJ2-1,-,SVEAPDGGSRNEQF
TRBV9,TRBD1,TRBJ2-3,-,ASSALRTGGTDTQY
TRBV5-1,-,TRBJ2-3,-,ASSPEAGTDTQY
TRBV29-1,-,TRBJ2-2,-,SVHTTGELF
TRBV16,-,TRBJ1-1,once,ASSQRPKTDTEAF
TRBV5-1,-,TRBJ1-3,-,ASSLGQGNTIY
TRBV30,TRBD1,TRBJ2-2,-,AWTWTGGAAGELF
TRBV13,-,TRBJ1-1,-,ASSFRARNTEAF